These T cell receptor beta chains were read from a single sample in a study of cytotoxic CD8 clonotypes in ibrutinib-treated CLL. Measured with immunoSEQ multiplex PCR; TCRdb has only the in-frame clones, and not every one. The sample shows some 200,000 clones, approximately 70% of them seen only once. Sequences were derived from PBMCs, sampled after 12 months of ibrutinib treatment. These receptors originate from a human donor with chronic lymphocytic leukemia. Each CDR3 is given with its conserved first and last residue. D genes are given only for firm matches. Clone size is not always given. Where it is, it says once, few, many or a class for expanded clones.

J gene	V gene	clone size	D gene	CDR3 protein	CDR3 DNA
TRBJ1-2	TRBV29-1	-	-	CSVVDRGKANYGYTF	TGCAGCGTTGTGGACAGAGGGAAGGCTAACTATGGCTACACCTTC
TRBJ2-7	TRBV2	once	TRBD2	CASSEGLRGSLYEQYF	TGTGCCAGCAGTGAAGGCCTGCGGGGGTCCCTATACGAGCAGTACTTC
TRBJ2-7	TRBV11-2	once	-	CASSSTLALSYEQYF	TGTGCCAGCAGTTCCACCCTAGCGCTATCCTACGAGCAGTACTTC
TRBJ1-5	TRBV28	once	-	CASRWERGGDNQPQHF	TGTGCCAGCAGATGGGAGAGGGGCGGTGACAATCAGCCCCAGCATTTT
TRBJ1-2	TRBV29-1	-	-	CSVEVPPSRSGGYTF	TGCAGCGTTGAAGTTCCACCCTCCAGGTCTGGAGGCTACACCTTC
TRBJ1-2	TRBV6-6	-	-	CASSGTENYGYTF	TGTGCCAGCAGTGGGACTGAGAACTATGGCTACACCTTC
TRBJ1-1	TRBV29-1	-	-	CSVGVTGLRYTEAFF	TGCAGCGTTGGAGTCACAGGGCTAAGATACACTGAAGCTTTCTTT
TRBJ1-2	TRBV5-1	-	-	CASSTGDYGYTF	TGCGCCAGCAGCACAGGAGACTATGGCTACACCTTC
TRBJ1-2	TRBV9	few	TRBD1	CASSRTGVNYGYTF	TGTGCCAGCAGCCGAACAGGGGTGAACTATGGCTACACCTTC
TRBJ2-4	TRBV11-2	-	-	CASSLNRRAQYF	TGTGCCAGCAGCTTGAACCGGAGGGCCCAGTACTTC
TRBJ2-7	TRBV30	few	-	CAWSVAGEKYF	TGTGCCTGGAGTGTTGCAGGGGAGAAGTACTTC
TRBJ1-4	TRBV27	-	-	CASSRGIPNEKLFF	TGTGCCAGCAGTCGAGGTATACCTAATGAAAAACTGTTTTTT
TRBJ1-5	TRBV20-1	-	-	CSARQAQPQHF	TGCAGTGCCCGACAAGCTCAGCCCCAGCATTTT
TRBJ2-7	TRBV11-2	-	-	CASSFRGSRTPYEQYF	TGTGCCAGCAGCTTTAGGGGATCTCGGACTCCCTACGAGCAGTACTTC
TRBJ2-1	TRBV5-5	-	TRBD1	CASSLGDSGRGVYNEQFF	TGTGCCAGCAGCTTGGGGGACAGCGGAAGAGGGGTTTACAATGAGCAGTTCTTC
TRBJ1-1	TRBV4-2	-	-	CASSQGVNTEAFF	TGTGCCAGCAGCCAAGGGGTGAACACTGAAGCTTTCTTT
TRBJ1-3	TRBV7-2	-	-	CASSLGRRDTIYF	TGTGCCAGCAGCTTAGGTAGAAGGGACACCATATATTTT
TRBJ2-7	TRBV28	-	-	CASSPQPGVNEQYF	TGTGCCAGCAGCCCTCAGCCCGGGGTCAACGAGCAGTACTTC
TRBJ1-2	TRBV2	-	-	CASSEQVYGYTF	TGTGCCAGCAGTGAGCAGGTCTATGGCTACACCTTC
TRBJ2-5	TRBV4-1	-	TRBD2	CASSQDGTSPETQYF	TGCGCCAGCAGCCAAGATGGGACTAGCCCAGAGACCCAGTACTTC
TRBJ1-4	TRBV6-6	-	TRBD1	CASRPRGLVEKLFF	TGTGCCAGCAGGCCCAGGGGGCTCGTTGAAAAACTGTTTTTT
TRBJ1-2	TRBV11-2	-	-	CASRSGSNYGYTF	TGTGCCAGCAGGTCCGGGTCCAACTATGGCTACACCTTC
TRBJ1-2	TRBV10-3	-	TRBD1	CAISESWEGAHGYTF	TGTGCCATCAGTGAGTCTTGGGAGGGGGCACATGGCTACACCTTC
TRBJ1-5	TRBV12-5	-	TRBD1	CASGLGQVNQPQHF	TGTGCTAGTGGTCTCGGACAGGTAAATCAGCCCCAGCATTTT
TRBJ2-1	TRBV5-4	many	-	CASSGGAANEQFF	TGTGCCAGCAGTGGCGGGGCGGCCAATGAGCAGTTCTTC
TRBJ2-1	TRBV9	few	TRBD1	CASSAPDRVIGEQFF	TGTGCCAGCAGCGCCCCAGACAGGGTAATAGGTGAGCAGTTCTTC
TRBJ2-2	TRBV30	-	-	CAWSVIPGELFF	TGTGCCTGGAGTGTGATACCCGGGGAGCTGTTTTTT
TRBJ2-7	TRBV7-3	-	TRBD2	CASSLKSGSGGYEQYF	TGTGCCAGCAGCTTGAAGAGCGGGAGCGGAGGCTACGAGCAGTACTTC
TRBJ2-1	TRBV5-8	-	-	CASSLGTGTNNEQFF	TGTGCCAGCAGCTTGGGAACCGGGACAAACAATGAGCAGTTCTTC
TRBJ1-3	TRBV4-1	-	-	CASSQEGRLYSGNTIYF	TGCGCCAGCAGCCAAGAAGGTAGACTGTACTCTGGAAACACCATATATTTT
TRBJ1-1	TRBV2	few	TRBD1	CASSGGQGGTEAFF	TGTGCCAGCAGTGGGGGACAGGGTGGGACTGAAGCTTTCTTT
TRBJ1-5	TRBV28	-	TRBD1	CASSFETGRLDNQPQHF	TGTGCCAGCAGTTTTGAGACAGGGAGATTAGACAATCAGCCCCAGCATTTT
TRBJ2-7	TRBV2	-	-	CASFSSYEQYF	TGTGCCAGCTTCAGCTCCTACGAGCAGTACTTC
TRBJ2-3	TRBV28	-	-	CASSLLPDTQYF	TGTGCCAGCAGTTTATTACCTGATACGCAGTATTTT
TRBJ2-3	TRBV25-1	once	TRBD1	CASSAWTGTTDTQYF	TGTGCCAGCAGTGCTTGGACAGGGACAACAGATACGCAGTATTTT
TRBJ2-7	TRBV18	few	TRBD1	CASSRQGTEQYF	TGTGCCAGCTCACGACAGGGCACCGAGCAGTACTTC
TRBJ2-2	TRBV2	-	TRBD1	CASSTTGTGELFF	TGTGCCAGCAGTACGACAGGGACCGGGGAGCTGTTTTTT
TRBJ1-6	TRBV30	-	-	CAWSVSLGSPLHF	TGTGCCTGGAGTGTTTCCCTGGGTTCACCCCTCCACTTT
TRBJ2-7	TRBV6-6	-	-	CASRSGTNYEQYF	TGTGCCAGCAGATCAGGGACCAACTACGAGCAGTACTTC
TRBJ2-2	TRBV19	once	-	CASSPSGRNTGELFF	TGTGCCAGTAGTCCCTCGGGCCGAAACACCGGGGAGCTGTTTTTT
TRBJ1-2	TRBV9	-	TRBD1	CASSVVRGQGPINYGYTF	TGTGCCAGCAGCGTAGTTCGGGGACAGGGCCCTATTAACTATGGCTACACCTTC
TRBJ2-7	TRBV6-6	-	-	CASSRGSTEQYF	TGTGCCAGCAGTAGGGGGTCGACGGAGCAGTACTTC
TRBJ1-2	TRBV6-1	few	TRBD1	CASSWTGRDYGYTF	TGTGCCAGCAGCTGGACAGGGCGAGACTATGGCTACACCTTC
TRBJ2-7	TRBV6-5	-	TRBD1	CASSPPTGAVEQYF	TGTGCCAGCAGTCCCCCGACAGGGGCGGTCGAGCAGTACTTC
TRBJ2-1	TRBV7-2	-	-	CASSLFASIAYNEQFF	TGTGCCAGCAGCTTATTTGCTAGCATAGCCTACAATGAGCAGTTCTTC
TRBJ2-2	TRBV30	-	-	CAWSFFPPGGGGELFF	TGTGCCTGGAGTTTCTTTCCCCCCGGCGGAGGTGGGGAGCTGTTTTTT
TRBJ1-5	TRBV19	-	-	CASSIRRGGNQPQHF	TGTGCCAGTAGTATTCGCAGGGGAGGCAATCAGCCCCAGCATTTT
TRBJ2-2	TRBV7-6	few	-	CASSPKVGELFF	TGTGCCAGCAGCCCGAAGGTCGGGGAGCTGTTTTTT
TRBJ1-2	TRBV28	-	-	CASSFWGDDGYTF	TGTGCCAGCAGTTTCTGGGGGGACGACGGCTACACCTTC
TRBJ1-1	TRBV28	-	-	CASSLSIGLTEAFF	TGTGCCAGCAGTTTATCGATAGGGCTCACTGAAGCTTTCTTT
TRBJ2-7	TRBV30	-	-	CAWALQGGYEQYF	TGTGCCTGGGCCCTGCAGGGGGGGTACGAGCAGTACTTC
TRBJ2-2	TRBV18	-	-	CASSHATGELFF	TGTGCCAGCTCACATGCTACCGGGGAGCTGTTTTTT
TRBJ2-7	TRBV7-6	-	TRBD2	CASSLASSGSSYEQYF	TGTGCCAGCAGCTTAGCCAGTAGCGGGAGCTCCTACGAGCAGTACTTC